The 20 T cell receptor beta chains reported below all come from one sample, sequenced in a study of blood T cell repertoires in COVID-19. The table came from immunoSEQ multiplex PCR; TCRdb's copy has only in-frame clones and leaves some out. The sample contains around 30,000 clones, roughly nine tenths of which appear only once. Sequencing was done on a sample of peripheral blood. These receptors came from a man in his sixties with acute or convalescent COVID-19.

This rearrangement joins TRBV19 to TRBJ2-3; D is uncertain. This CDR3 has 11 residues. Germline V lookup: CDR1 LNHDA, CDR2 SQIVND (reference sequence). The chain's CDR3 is CAQYGTDTQYF. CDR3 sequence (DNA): TGTGCACAGTACGGCACAGATACGCAGTATTTT.

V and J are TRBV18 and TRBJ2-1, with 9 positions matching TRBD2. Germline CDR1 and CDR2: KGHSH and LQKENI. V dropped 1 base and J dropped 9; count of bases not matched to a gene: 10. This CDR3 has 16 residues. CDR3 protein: CASSPRSTSGGTEQFF. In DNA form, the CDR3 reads TGTGCCAGCTCACCACGATCGACTAGCGGTGGAACTGAGCAGTTCTTC.

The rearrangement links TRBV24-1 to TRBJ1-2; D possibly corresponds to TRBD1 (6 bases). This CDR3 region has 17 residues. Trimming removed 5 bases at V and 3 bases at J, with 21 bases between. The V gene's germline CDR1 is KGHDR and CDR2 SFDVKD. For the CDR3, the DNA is TGTGCCACCAGTGCCAAATCCGGGGGGGCCCCCGACTATGGCTACACCTTC. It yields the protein CATSAKSGGAPDYGYTF.

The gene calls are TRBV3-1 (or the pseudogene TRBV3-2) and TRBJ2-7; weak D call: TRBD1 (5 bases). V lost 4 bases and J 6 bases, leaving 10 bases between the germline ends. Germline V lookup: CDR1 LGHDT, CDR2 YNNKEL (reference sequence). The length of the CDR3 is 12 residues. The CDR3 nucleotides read TGTGCCAGCAGCCCCCAGGGCGGCGAGCAGTACTTC. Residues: CASSPQGGEQYF.

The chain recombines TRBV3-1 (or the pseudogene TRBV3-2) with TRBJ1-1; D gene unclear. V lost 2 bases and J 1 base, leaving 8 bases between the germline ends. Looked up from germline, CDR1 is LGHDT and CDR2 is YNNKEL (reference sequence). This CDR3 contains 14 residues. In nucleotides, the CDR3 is TGTGCCAGCAGCCAACTCGTCGGGAACACTGAAGCTTTCTTT. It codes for CASSQLVGNTEAFF.

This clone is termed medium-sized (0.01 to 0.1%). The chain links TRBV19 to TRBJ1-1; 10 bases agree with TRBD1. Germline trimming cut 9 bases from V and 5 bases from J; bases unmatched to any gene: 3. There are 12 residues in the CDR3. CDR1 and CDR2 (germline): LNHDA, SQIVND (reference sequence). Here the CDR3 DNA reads TGTGCCAGCCGGACAGGGGGAACTGAAGCTTTCTTT. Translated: CASRTGGTEAFF.

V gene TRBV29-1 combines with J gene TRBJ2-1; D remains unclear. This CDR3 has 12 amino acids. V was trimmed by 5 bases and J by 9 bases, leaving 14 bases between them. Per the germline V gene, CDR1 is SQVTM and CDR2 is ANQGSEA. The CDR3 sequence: CSVPQVGGEQFF. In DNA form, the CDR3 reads TGCAGCGTTCCCCAGGTGGGTGGTGAGCAGTTCTTC.

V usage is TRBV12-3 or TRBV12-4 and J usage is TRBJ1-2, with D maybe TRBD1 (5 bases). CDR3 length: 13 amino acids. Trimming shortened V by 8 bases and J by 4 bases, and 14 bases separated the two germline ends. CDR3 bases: TGTGCCAGCCACACGGGCAGGGCCTATGGCTACACCTTC. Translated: CASHTGRAYGYTF.

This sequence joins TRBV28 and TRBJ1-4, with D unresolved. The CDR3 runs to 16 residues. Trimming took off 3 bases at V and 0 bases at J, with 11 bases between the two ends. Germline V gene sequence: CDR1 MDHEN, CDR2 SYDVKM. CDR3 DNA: TGTGCCAGCAGTTTCCTTCCCGGGGCAACTAATGAAAAACTGTTTTTT. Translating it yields CASSFLPGATNEKLFF.

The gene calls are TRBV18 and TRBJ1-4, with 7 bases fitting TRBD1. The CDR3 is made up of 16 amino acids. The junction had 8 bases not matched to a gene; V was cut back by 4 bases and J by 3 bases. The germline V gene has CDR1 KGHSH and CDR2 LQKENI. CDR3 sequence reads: CASSLISGTANEKLFF. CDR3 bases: TGTGCCAGCTCACTTATCTCCGGGACAGCTAATGAAAAACTGTTTTTT.

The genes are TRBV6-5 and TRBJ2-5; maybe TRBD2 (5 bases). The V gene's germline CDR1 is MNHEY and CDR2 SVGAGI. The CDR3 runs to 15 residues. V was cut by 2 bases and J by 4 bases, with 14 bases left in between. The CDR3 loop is CASSYRLPRGETQYF. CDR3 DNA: TGTGCCAGCAGTTACCGTCTGCCTCGGGGAGAGACCCAGTACTTC.

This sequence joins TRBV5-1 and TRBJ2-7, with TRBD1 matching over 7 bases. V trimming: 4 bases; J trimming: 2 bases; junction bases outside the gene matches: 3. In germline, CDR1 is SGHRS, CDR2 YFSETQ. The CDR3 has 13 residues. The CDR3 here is CASSIGQAYEQYF. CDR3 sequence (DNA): TGCGCCAGCAGCATCGGACAGGCCTACGAGCAGTACTTC.

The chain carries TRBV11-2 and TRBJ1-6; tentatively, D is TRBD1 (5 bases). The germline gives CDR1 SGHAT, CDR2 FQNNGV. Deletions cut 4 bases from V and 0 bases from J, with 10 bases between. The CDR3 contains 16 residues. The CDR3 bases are TGTGCCAGCAGCTCGAGACAGCTCTCCTATAATTCACCCCTCCACTTT. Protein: CASSSRQLSYNSPLHF. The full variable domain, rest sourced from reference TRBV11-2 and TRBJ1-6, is EAGVAQSPRYKIIEKRQSVAFWCNPISGHATLYWYQQILGQGPKLLIQFQNNGVVDDSQLPKDRFSAERLKGVDSTLKIQPAKLEDSAVYLCASSSRQLSYNSPLHFGNGTRLTVT.

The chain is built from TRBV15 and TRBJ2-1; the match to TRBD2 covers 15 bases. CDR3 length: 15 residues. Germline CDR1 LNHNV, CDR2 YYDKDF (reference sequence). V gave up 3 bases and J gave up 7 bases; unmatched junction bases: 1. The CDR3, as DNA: TGTGCCACCAGCAGGGGGACTAGCGGGGGGAATGAGCAGTTCTTC. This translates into CATSRGTSGGNEQFF.

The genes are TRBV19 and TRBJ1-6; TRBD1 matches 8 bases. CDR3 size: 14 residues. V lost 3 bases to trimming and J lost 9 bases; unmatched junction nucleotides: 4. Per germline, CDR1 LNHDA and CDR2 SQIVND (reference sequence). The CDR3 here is CASSIRDRPSPLHF. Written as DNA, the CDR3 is TGTGCCAGTAGTATCCGGGACAGGCCTTCACCCCTCCACTTT.

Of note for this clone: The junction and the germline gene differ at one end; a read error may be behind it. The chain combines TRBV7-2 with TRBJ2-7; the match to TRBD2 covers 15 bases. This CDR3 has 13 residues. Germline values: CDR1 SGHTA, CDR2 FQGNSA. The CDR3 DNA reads TGTGCCAGCAGTCGCGGGACTAGCGGGAGGTCCCACTTC. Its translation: CASSRGTSGRSHF.

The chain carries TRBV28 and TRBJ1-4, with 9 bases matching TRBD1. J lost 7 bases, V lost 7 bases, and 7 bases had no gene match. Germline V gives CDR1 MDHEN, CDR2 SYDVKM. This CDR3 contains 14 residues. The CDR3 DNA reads TGTGCCAGCAATGGACAGGGGAGGTTTGAAAAACTGTTTTTT. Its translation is CASNGQGRFEKLFF.

The CDR3 is CASTRKGQTSGNTIYF. Here the CDR3 DNA reads TGTGCCAGCACACGAAAGGGACAGACTTCTGGAAACACCATATATTTT. The chain employs TRBV5-6 and TRBJ1-3; the match to TRBD1 covers 7 bases. This CDR3 spans 16 amino acids. The junction had 10 bases not matched to a gene; V was cut back by 6 bases and J by 1 base. Germline V gene sequence: CDR1 SGHDT, CDR2 YYEEEE.

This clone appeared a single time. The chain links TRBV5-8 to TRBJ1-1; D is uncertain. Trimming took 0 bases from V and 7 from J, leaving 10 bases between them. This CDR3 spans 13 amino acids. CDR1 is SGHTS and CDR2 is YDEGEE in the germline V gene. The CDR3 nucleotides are TGTGCCAGCAGCTTGGACAGAGCATTTGAAGCTTTCTTT. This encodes CASSLDRAFEAFF.

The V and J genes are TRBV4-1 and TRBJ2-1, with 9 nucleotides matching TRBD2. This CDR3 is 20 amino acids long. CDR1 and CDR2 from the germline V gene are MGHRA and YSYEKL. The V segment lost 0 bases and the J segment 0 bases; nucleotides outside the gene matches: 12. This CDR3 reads CASSQDVSTSGQSSYNEQFF. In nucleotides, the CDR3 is TGCGCCAGCAGCCAAGATGTTTCAACTAGCGGGCAAAGCTCCTACAATGAGCAGTTCTTC.